One sample yielded the 2 T cell receptor beta chains listed below, sequenced in a study of CD8 T cells in Susac syndrome. A quantity of about 0.5 to 1 ug RNA underwent reverse transcription using random hexamers. TCRdb re-called the immunoSEQ multiplex PCR reads through MiXCR, storing one row per CDR3 protein. The sample has over 100,000 distinct CDR3 sequences, approximately 96% seen once. Source material: CD4+ T cells from PBMCs. The origin of the receptors is a human donor with Susac syndrome.

The rearrangement joins TRBV7-9 to TRBJ2-2; 9 bases match TRBD2. The germline gives CDR1 SEHNR, CDR2 FQNEAQ (reference sequence). The CDR3 is made up of 18 amino acids. V gave up 5 bases and J gave up 5 bases; unmatched junction bases: 15. CDR3: CASSPSGGGRARTGELFF. The CDR3 bases are TGTGCCAGCAGCCCGTCGGGCGGCGGGAGGGCCCGTACCGGGGAGCTGTTTTTT.

The rearrangement links TRBV20-1 to TRBJ1-1, with a weak D call TRBD1 (5 bases). V lost 7 bases and J 2 bases, leaving 14 bases between the germline ends. Germline CDR1 and CDR2: DFQATT and SNEGSKA (reference sequence). The CDR3 spans 13 residues. CDR3 protein: CSVPRGVNTEAFF. CDR3 coding DNA: TGCAGTGTTCCTCGGGGCGTAAACACTGAAGCTTTCTTT.